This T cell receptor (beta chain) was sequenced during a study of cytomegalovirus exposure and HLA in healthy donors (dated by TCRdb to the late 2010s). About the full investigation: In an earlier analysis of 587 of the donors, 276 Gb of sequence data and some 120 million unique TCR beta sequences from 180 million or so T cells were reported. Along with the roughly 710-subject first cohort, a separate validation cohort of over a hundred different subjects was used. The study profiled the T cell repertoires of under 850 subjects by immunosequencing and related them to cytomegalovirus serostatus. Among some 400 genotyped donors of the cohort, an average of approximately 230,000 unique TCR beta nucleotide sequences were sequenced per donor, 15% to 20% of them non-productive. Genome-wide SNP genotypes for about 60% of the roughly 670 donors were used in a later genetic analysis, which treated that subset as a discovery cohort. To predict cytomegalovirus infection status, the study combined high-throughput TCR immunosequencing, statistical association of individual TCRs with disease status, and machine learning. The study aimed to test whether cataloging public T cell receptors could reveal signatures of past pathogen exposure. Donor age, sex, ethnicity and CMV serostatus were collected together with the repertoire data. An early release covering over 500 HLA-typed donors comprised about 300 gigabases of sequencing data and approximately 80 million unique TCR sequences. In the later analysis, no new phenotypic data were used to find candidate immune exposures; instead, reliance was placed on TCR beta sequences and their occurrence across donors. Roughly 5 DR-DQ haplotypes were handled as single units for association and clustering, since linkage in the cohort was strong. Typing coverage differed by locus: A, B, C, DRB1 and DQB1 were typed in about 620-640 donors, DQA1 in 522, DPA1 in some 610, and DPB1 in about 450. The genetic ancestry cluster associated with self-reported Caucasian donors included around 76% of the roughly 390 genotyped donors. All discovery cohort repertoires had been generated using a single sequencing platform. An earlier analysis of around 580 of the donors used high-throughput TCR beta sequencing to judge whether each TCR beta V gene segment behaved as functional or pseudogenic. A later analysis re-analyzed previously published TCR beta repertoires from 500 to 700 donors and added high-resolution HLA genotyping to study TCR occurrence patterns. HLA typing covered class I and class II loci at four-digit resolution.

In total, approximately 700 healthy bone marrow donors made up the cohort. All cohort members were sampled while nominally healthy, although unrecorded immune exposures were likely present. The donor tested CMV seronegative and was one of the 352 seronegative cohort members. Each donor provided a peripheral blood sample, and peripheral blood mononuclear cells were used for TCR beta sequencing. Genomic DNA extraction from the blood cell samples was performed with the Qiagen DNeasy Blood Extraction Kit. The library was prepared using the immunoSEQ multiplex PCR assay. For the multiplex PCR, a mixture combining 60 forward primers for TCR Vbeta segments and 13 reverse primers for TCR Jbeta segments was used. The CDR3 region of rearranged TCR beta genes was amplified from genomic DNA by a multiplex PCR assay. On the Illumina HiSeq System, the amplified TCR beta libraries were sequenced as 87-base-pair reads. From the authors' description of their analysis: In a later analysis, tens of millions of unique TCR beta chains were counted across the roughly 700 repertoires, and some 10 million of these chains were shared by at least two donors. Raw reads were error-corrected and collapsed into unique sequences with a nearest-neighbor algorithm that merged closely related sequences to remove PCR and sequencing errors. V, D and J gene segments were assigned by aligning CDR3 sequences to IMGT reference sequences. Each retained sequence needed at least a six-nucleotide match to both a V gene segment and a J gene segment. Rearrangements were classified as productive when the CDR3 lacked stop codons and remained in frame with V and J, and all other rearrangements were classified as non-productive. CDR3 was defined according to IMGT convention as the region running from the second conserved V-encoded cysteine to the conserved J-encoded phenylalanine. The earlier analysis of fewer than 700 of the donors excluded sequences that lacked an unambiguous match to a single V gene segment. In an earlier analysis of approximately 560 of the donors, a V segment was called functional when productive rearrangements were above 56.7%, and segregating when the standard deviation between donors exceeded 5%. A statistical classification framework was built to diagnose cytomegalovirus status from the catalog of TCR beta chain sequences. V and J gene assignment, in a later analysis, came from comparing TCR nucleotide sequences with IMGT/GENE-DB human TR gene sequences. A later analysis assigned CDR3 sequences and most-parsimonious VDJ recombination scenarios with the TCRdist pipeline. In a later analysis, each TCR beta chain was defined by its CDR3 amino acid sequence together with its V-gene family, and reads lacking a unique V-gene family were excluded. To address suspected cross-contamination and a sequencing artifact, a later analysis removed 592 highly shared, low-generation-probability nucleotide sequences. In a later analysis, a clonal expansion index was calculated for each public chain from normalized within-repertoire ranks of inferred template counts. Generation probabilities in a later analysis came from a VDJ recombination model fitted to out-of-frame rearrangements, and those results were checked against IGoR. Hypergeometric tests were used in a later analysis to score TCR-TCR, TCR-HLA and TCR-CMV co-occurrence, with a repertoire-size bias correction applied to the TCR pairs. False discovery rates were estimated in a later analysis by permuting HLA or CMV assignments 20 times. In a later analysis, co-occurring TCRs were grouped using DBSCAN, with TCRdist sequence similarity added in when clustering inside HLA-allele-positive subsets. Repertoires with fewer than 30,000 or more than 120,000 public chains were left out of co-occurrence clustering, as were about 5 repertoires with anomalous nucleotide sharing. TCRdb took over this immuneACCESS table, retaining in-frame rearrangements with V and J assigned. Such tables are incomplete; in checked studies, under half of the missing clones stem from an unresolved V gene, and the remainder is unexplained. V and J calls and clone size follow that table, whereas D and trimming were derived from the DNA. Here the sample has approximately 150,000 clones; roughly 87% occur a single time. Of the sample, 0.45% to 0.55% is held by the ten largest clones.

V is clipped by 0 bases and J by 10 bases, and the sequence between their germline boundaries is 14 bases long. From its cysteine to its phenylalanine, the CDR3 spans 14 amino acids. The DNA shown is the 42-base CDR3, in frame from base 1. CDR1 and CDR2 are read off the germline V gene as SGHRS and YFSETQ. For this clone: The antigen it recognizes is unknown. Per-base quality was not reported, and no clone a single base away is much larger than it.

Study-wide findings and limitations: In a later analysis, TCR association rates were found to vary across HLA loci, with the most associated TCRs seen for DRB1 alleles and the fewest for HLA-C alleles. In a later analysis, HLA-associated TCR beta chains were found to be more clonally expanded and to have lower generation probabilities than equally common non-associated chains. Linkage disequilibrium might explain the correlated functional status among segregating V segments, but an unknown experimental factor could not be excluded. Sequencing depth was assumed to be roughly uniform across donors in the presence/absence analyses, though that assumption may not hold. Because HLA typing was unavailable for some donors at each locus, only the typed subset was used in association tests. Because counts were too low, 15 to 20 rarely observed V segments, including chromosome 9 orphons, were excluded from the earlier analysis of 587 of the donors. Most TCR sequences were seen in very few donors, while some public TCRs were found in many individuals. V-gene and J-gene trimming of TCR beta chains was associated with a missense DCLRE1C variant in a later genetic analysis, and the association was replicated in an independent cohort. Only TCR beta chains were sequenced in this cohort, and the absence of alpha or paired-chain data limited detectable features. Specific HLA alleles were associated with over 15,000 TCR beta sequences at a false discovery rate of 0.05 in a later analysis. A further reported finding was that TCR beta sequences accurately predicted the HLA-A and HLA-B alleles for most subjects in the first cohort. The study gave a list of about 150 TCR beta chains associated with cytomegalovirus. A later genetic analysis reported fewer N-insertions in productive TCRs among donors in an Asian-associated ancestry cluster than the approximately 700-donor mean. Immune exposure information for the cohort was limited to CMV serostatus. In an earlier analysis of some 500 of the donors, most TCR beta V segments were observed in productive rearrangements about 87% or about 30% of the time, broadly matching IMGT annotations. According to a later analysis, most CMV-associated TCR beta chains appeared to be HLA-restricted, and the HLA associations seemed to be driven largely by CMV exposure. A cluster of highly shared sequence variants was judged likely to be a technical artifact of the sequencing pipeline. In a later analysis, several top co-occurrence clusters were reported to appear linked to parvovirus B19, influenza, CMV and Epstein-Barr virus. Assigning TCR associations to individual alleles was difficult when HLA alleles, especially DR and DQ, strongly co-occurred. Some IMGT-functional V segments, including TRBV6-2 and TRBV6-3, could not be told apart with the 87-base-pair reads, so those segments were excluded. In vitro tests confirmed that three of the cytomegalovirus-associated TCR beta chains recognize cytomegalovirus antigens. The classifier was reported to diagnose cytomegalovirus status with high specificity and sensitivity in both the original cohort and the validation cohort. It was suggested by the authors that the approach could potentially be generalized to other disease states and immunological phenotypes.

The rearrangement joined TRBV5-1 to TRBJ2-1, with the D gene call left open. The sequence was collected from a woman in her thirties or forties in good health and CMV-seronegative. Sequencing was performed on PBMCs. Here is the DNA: TGCGCCAGCAGCTTGGTTACCGGAGATAACGAGCAGTTCTTC. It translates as CASSLVTGDNEQFF.